This TCR beta chain was sequenced during a study of cytomegalovirus exposure and HLA in healthy donors. Study overall: The approximately 120 validation repertoires matched the roughly 700 first-cohort repertoires in platform, a later analysis reported.

Sequenced by immunoSEQ multiplex PCR; TCRdb stores in-frame clones only, minus some. This table has about 69,000 clones, 85% to 95% appearing once. Donors came from a validation cohort of fewer than 150 subjects, distinct from the first 666-subject cohort. The CDR3 loop spans 15 amino acids. The V and J ends lost 3 bases and 4 bases respectively, with 15 bases between them. CDR1 SGHDN and CDR2 FVKESK come from the germline V gene. On this clone itself: Its target is unknown.

Overall study findings and caveats: Specificity for CMV antigens was confirmed in vitro for a few of the CMV-associated chains.

This receptor was obtained from a woman aged 18-29 years in good health and CMV-seronegative. The chain carries TRBV14 and TRBJ2-5, with TRBD1 as a possible D gene (5 bases). The sequenced material came from PBMCs. The CDR3 reads CASSHRERPGETQYF. CDR3 nucleotides: TGTGCCAGCAGCCACAGGGAACGACCCGGAGAGACCCAGTACTTC.